The 20 T cell receptor beta chains given below trace back to one sample, sequenced in a study of blood T cell repertoires in COVID-19. Profiled with immunoSEQ multiplex PCR; TCRdb holds only in-frame clones, not every one. The repertoire consists of fewer than 250,000 clones, with 80% to 90% occurring once and the leading ten covering 2.7%. Sequencing was performed on peripheral blood. Receptors were obtained from a man in his thirties or forties with COVID-19, enrolled during active disease.

The genes are TRBV7-9 and TRBJ2-7, with 9 bases that match TRBD2. This CDR3 has 14 residues. Germline CDR1 is SEHNR and CDR2 is FQNEAQ (reference sequence). V gave up 1 base and J gave up 7 bases; unmatched junction bases: 5. In DNA form, the CDR3 reads TGTGCCAGCAGCTTAGGCGGGAGGGCCCGGGAGCAGTACTTC. This gives the protein CASSLGGRAREQYF. The full variable domain, rest sourced from reference TRBV7-9 and TRBJ2-7, is DTGVSQNPRHKITKRGQNVTFRCDPISEHNRLYWYRQTLGQGPEFLTYFQNEAQLEKSRLLSDRFSAERPKGSFSTLEIQRTEQGDSAMYLCASSLGGRAREQYFGPGTRLTVT.

The chain recombines TRBV28 with TRBJ1-2; the D is unclear. V lost 1 base and J lost 3, with 12 bases in between. CDR1 and CDR2 from the germline V gene are MDHEN and SYDVKM. CDR3 length equals 15 residues. The CDR3 is CASSLLEGRDYGYTF. The DNA of the CDR3 is TGTGCCAGCAGTTTATTAGAGGGTCGGGACTATGGCTACACCTTC.

The V and J genes are TRBV2 and TRBJ2-7, with 7 bases that match TRBD2. This CDR3 has 12 residues. CDR1 SNHLY and CDR2 FYNNEI come from the germline V gene. Unmatched junction bases numbered 1, after V lost 4 bases and J lost 4 bases. CDR3 nucleotide sequence: TGTGCCAGCAGTGGGGAGGGTTACGAGCAGTACTTC. Residues: CASSGEGYEQYF.

The chain links TRBV5-4 to TRBJ2-7; D is perhaps TRBD1 (6 bases). V was cut by 3 bases and J by 4 bases, with 8 bases left in between. Germline assignment: CDR1 SGHNT and CDR2 YYREEE (reference sequence). The CDR3 length is 12 residues. DNA of the CDR3: TGTGCCAGCAGCTCCGGACAGTACGAGCAGTACTTC. This encodes CASSSGQYEQYF.

The chain has TRBV28 and TRBJ1-2, with D perhaps matching TRBD1 (6 bases). The germline V gene has CDR1 MDHEN and CDR2 SYDVKM. The CDR3 runs to 14 residues. Between the trimmed V and J ends, which lost 1 base and 4 bases, there was a span of 10 bases. The CDR3 DNA reads TGTGCCAGCAGTTTATCGGACAGAGGCTATGGCTACACCTTC. Its translation: CASSLSDRGYGYTF.

This clone was observed a single time. The rearrangement joins TRBV28 to TRBJ1-2, with 9 bases aligning to TRBD1. Germline V CDR1 and CDR2: MDHEN, SYDVKM. The CDR3 covers 14 residues. With 6 bases clipped from V and 2 bases from J, the junction kept 4 bases outside the gene matches. CDR3 loop: CASRTGGTNYGYTF. DNA of the CDR3: TGTGCCAGCAGGACAGGGGGTACCAACTATGGCTACACCTTC.

The gene calls are TRBV9 and TRBJ2-3; no clear D. The CDR3 consists of 11 residues. Trimming took 2 bases from V and 6 from J, leaving 4 bases between them. Germline-derived CDR1 and CDR2 are SGDLS and YYNGEE. The CDR3 DNA sequence: TGTGCCAGCAGCGTCCGGGATACGCAGTATTTT. This translates into CASSVRDTQYF.

This sequence joins TRBV28 and TRBJ2-3; 11 positions match TRBD2. Germline V gene lookup returns CDR1 MDHEN and CDR2 SYDVKM. The junction had 6 bases not matched to a gene; V was cut back by 7 bases and J by 0 bases. The CDR3 extends over 16 amino acids. CDR3 loop: CASTDPSGRSTDTQYF. The DNA for the CDR3 is TGTGCCAGCACCGATCCTAGCGGGAGGAGCACAGATACGCAGTATTTT.

The J gene is TRBJ2-5, the V gene TRBV6-2 or TRBV6-3; 10 bases map to TRBD2. CDR3 length equals 16 residues. V shed 5 bases, J shed 5 bases, and the junction held 11 bases outside the gene matches. Per the germline V gene, CDR1 is MNHEY and CDR2 is SVGEGT. CDR3 in DNA: TGTGCCAGCAGTCTCCAAGCGGGGGGGCCGATGGAGACCCAGTACTTC. Protein product: CASSLQAGGPMETQYF.

The rearrangement joins TRBV6-5 to TRBJ2-7, with TRBD1 matching 8 bases. Germline CDR1 and CDR2: MNHEY and SVGAGI. The CDR3 totals 15 residues. V shed 2 bases, J shed 1 base, and the junction held 4 bases outside the gene matches. For the CDR3, the DNA is TGTGCCAGCAGTTACGACGGACAGGGATCCTACGAGCAGTACTTC. Protein: CASSYDGQGSYEQYF.

The J gene is TRBJ1-6, the V gene TRBV30; TRBD1 might be the D (5 bases). CDR3 length equals 15 residues. V was clipped by 0 bases and J by 6 bases, with 12 bases between them. Germline CDR1 GTSNPN, CDR2 SVGIG (reference sequence). The CDR3, as DNA: TGTGCCTGGAGTGTACAGGCAGGGATTAATTCACCCCTCCACTTT. As protein: CAWSVQAGINSPLHF.

The chain combines TRBV20-1 with TRBJ2-2; D is ambiguous. V lost 3 bases and J lost 0, with 8 bases in between. Germline CDR1 and CDR2: DFQATT and SNEGSKA (reference sequence). This CDR3 region has 14 residues. CDR3 sequence reads: CSASVAANTGELFF. CDR3 nucleotide sequence: TGCAGTGCTAGTGTGGCGGCGAACACCGGGGAGCTGTTTTTT.

The chain links TRBV5-5 to TRBJ1-2; TRBD1 might be the D (6 bases). V lost 0 bases and J 5 bases, leaving 14 bases between the germline ends. Germline V gene sequence: CDR1 SGHKS, CDR2 YYEKEE (reference sequence). This CDR3 has 15 amino acids. DNA of the CDR3: TGTGCCAGCAGCTTGGTACAGGGAGAGGGGTATGGCTACACCTTC. Protein sequence: CASSLVQGEGYGYTF. The whole variable domain, remainder taken from reference TRBV5-5 and TRBJ1-2, is DAGVTQSPTHLIKTRGQQVTLRCSPISGHKSVSWYQQVLGQGPQFIFQYYEKEERGRGNFPDRFSARQFPNYSSELNVNALLLGDSALYLCASSLVQGEGYGYTFGSGTRLTVV.

The chain recombines TRBV11-3 with TRBJ2-1; 15 bases agree with TRBD2. The J segment lost 8 bases and the V segment lost 5 bases, leaving 7 bases of the junction unmatched. Germline V gene sequence: CDR1 SGHNT, CDR2 YENEEA. CDR3 length equals 16 residues. CDR3 residues: CASSPRTSGRADEQFF. In nucleotides, the CDR3 is TGTGCCAGCAGCCCTCGGACTAGCGGGAGGGCGGATGAGCAGTTCTTC. The full variable domain, rest sourced from reference TRBV11-3 and TRBJ2-1, is EAGVVQSPRYKIIEKKQPVAFWCNPISGHNTLYWYLQNLGQGPELLIRYENEEAVDDSQLPKDRFSAERLKGVDSTLKIQPAELGDSAVYLCASSPRTSGRADEQFFGPGTRLTVL.

This rearrangement joins TRBV30 to TRBJ2-1; D not resolved. V was clipped by 3 bases and J by 2 bases, with 14 bases between them. Germline V CDR1 and CDR2: GTSNPN, SVGIG (reference sequence). The CDR3 consists of 15 residues. Here the CDR3 DNA reads TGTGCCTGGAGCGACGCAGGAATAGCCTACAATGAGCAGTTCTTC. Protein sequence: CAWSDAGIAYNEQFF.

The chain joins TRBV11-3 to TRBJ1-1; D unresolved. Germline V lookup: CDR1 SGHNT, CDR2 YENEEA. This CDR3 has 12 amino acids. Deletions cut 5 bases from V and 7 bases from J, with 11 bases between. The CDR3 is CASSPREGEAFF. For the CDR3, the DNA is TGTGCCAGCAGCCCTCGGGAGGGTGAAGCTTTCTTT.

The J gene is TRBJ2-7, the V gene TRBV5-5; 10 bases align to TRBD1. This CDR3 region has 15 residues. Germline CDR1 is SGHKS and CDR2 is YYEKEE (reference sequence). Germline trimming cut 4 bases from V and 7 bases from J; bases unmatched to any gene: 11. The CDR3 reads CASSVQTGGINEQYF. The CDR3 DNA is TGTGCCAGCAGCGTGCAGACAGGGGGCATAAATGAGCAGTACTTC.

A note on this clone: The same CDR3 also results from other DNA sequences found in this sample. The genes are TRBV6-2 or TRBV6-3 and TRBJ1-2, with 7 nucleotides matching TRBD1. The CDR3 is 13 amino acids. The junction had 4 bases not matched to a gene; V was cut back by 6 bases and J by 3 bases. CDR1 and CDR2 (germline): MNHEY, SVGEGT. The CDR3 is CASRPTGDYGYTF. CDR3 DNA sequence: TGTGCCAGCAGGCCTACAGGGGACTATGGCTACACCTTC.

The rearrangement joins TRBV7-2 to TRBJ2-1; D is unresolved. V lost 2 bases and J 12 bases, leaving 11 bases between the germline ends. The germline V gene encodes CDR1 SGHTA and CDR2 FQGNSA. The CDR3 consists of 12 residues. In nucleotides, the CDR3 is TGTGCCAGCAGCTTAATGTCGGTGGTGCAGTTCTTC. Translating it yields CASSLMSVVQFF.

A note on this clone: This specimen includes other DNA sequences encoding the same CDR3. The J gene is TRBJ1-5, the V gene TRBV9, with 10 bases that match TRBD1. This CDR3 contains 14 residues. Germline assignment: CDR1 SGDLS and CDR2 YYNGEE. V was clipped by 0 bases and J by 6 bases; unmatched bases: 0. The CDR3 protein is CASSVGTGGQPQHF. CDR3 nucleotides: TGTGCCAGCAGCGTAGGGACAGGGGGTCAGCCCCAGCATTTT.